The rows below give T cell receptor beta chains drawn from one sample of a study of beta chain features in type 1 diabetes. TCRdb keeps only in-frame clones here, not all; method: immunoSEQ multiplex PCR. Of about half a million clones in the sample, over 10% were seen once. Sequencing input: naive CD4+ T cells from blood. These receptors originate from a woman aged 18-29 years in good health. CDR3s include the opening cysteine and the closing phenylalanine or tryptophan. A D gene is named only where the DNA matches it firmly. Part of the rows lack a size; the others show once, few, many or a class for expanded clones.

clone_size: .
j_call: TRBJ2-1
v_call: TRBV7-9
d_call: .
cdr3_nt: TGTGCCAGCAACGTTAGACTCGATGAGCAGTTCTTC
cdr3_aa: CASNVRLDEQFF

clone_size: many
j_call: TRBJ2-2
v_call: TRBV29-1
d_call: TRBD2
cdr3_nt: TGCAGCGTCGCCTATGCGGGGGCCGGGGAGCTGTTTTTT
cdr3_aa: CSVAYAGAGELFF

clone_size: few
j_call: TRBJ2-3
v_call: TRBV29-1
d_call: .
cdr3_nt: TGCAGCGTATCGGGTTTATCCGTCACAGATACGCAGTATTTT
cdr3_aa: CSVSGLSVTDTQYF

clone_size: .
j_call: TRBJ1-4
v_call: TRBV9
d_call: .
cdr3_nt: TGTGCCAGCAGCGTAATAAGGGTGGACCTGGAAAATGAAAAACTGTTTTTT
cdr3_aa: CASSVIRVDLENEKLFF

clone_size: .
j_call: TRBJ2-5
v_call: TRBV19
d_call: .
cdr3_nt: TGTGCCAGTAGTCCGGGGACCTCAAGTCTAGGCCAGTACTTC
cdr3_aa: CASSPGTSSLGQYF

clone_size: .
j_call: TRBJ2-7
v_call: TRBV4-2
d_call: TRBD2
cdr3_nt: TGTGCCAGCAGCCAAGGCGGACTAGCACTTGACGAGCAGTACTTC
cdr3_aa: CASSQGGLALDEQYF

clone_size: few
j_call: TRBJ2-6
v_call: TRBV5-1
d_call: .
cdr3_nt: TGCGCCAGCAGCCTGGTATCGGGCTCTGGGGCCAACGTCCTGACTTTC
cdr3_aa: CASSLVSGSGANVLTF

clone_size: .
j_call: TRBJ2-3
v_call: TRBV7-3
d_call: TRBD2
cdr3_nt: TGTGCCAGCAGCCAAGCGGGGGGCCGGTCGGCGCAGTATTTT
cdr3_aa: CASSQAGGRSAQYF

clone_size: .
j_call: TRBJ2-2
v_call: TRBV28
d_call: TRBD1
cdr3_nt: TGTGCCAGCAAGCGACCGGACAGGTCCGGGGAGCTGTTTTTT
cdr3_aa: CASKRPDRSGELFF

clone_size: .
j_call: TRBJ2-7
v_call: TRBV9
d_call: TRBD2
cdr3_nt: TGTGCCAGCAGCCCGCAGACTAGCGGATCCTACGAGCAGTACTTC
cdr3_aa: CASSPQTSGSYEQYF

clone_size: .
j_call: TRBJ2-7
v_call: TRBV7-3
d_call: TRBD2
cdr3_nt: TGTGCCAGCAGCTCCGGCACTAGCGGGCCGGCGGAGCAGTACTTC
cdr3_aa: CASSSGTSGPAEQYF

clone_size: once
j_call: TRBJ2-7
v_call: TRBV18
d_call: .
cdr3_nt: TGTGCCAGCTCACCGGGGGGAGCCCTATACGAGCAGTACTTC
cdr3_aa: CASSPGGALYEQYF

clone_size: .
j_call: TRBJ2-5
v_call: TRBV7-2
d_call: .
cdr3_nt: TGTGCCAGCCTTCCCACCTCTGCTGAGCGGCCGCTGCAGTACTTC
cdr3_aa: CASLPTSAERPLQYF

clone_size: few
j_call: TRBJ2-7
v_call: TRBV7-8
d_call: TRBD2
cdr3_nt: TGTGCCAGCAGCATCCCGGGACTAGCGGGAGCGGTTGGTGAGCAGTACTTC
cdr3_aa: CASSIPGLAGAVGEQYF

clone_size: few
j_call: TRBJ2-3
v_call: TRBV30
d_call: TRBD2
cdr3_nt: TGTGCCTACGGGACTACCGGGGCAGATACGCAGTATTTT
cdr3_aa: CAYGTTGADTQYF

clone_size: .
j_call: TRBJ1-3
v_call: TRBV15
d_call: TRBD1
cdr3_nt: TGTGCCACCAGCTCAGGGGGACTCTCTGGAAACACCATATATTTT
cdr3_aa: CATSSGGLSGNTIYF

clone_size: few
j_call: TRBJ2-1
v_call: TRBV7-2
d_call: .
cdr3_nt: TGTGCCAGCAGCCCAAGAGGGGGGAATACCTACAATGAGCAGTTCTTC
cdr3_aa: CASSPRGGNTYNEQFF